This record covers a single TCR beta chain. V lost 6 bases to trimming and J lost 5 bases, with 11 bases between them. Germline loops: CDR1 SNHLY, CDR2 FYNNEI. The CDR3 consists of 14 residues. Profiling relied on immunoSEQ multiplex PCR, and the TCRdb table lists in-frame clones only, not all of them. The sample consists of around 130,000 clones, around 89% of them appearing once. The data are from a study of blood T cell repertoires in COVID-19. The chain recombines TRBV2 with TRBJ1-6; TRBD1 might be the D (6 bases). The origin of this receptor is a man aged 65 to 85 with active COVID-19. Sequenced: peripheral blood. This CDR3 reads CASSLTGNNSPLHF. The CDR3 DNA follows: TGTGCCAGCAGCCTTACAGGGAATAATTCACCCCTCCACTTT.